This T cell receptor beta chain appears in the sequencing data of a study of Ad26.COV2.S vaccination and SARS-CoV-2 variants. The overall study: Enrolled in COV1001, the donor was in the Ad26.COV2.S trial arm, which received the vaccine. Administration of Ad26.COV2.S was intramuscular, either once or twice 56 days apart.

Germline CDR1 and CDR2: DFQATT and SNEGSKA (reference sequence). This CDR3 spans 11 amino acids. Assay used: immunoSEQ multiplex PCR; TCRdb lists only in-frame clones, some missing. This sample has 300,000 to 450,000 clones, with 80% to 90% found just once. Treatment in this sample: around 19 received Ad26.COV2.S at low or high dose, single or two shots; several received placebo; per-sample allocation not given. Repertoires come from day 63 after the first vaccine or placebo injection. Overall study findings and caveats: Recipients given vaccine exceeded placebo recipients in spike-specific TCR breadth.

With regard to this clone: As yet, its antigen is unknown. The germline gene is not matched at one end of the junction; a read error may be the cause.

This sequence joins TRBV20-1 and TRBJ2-7, with 8 positions matching TRBD2. Sequenced here: peripheral blood, sampled in a trial of Ad26.COV2.S vaccine versus placebo. This receptor was taken from a person aged 18-65 years who received the Ad26.COV2.S COVID-19 vaccine or a placebo. In DNA, the CDR3 is TGCAGTGCGTTTAGATCCGGGACTAGTAGATTC. Its translation: CSAFRSGTSRF.